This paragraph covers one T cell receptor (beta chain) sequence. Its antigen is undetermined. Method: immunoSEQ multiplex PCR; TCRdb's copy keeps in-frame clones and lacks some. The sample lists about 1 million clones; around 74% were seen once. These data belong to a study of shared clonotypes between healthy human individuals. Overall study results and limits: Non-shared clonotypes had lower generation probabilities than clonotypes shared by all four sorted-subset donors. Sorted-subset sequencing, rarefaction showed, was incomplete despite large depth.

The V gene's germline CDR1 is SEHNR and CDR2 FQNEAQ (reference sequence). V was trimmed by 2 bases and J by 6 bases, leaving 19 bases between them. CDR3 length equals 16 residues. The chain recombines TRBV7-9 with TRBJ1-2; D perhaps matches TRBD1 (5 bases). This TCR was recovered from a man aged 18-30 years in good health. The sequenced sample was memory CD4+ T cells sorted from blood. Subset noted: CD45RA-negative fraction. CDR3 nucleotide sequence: TGTGCCAGCAGCTTATTTTTTGGAGGGGAAGTGGATGGCTACACCTTC. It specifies CASSLFFGGEVDGYTF.